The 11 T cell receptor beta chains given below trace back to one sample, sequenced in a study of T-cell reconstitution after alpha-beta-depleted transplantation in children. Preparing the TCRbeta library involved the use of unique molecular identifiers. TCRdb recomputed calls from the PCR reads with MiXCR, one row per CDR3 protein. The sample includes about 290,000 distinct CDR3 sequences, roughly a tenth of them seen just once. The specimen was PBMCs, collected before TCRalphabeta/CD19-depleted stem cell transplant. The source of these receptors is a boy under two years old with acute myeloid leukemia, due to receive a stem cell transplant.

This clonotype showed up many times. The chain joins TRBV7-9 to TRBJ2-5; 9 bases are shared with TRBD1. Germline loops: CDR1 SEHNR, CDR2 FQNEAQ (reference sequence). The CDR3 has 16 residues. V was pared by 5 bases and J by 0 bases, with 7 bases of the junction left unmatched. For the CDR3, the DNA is TGTGCCAGCAGCATCACCGGGACAGGGTACCAAGAGACCCAGTACTTC. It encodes CASSITGTGYQETQYF.

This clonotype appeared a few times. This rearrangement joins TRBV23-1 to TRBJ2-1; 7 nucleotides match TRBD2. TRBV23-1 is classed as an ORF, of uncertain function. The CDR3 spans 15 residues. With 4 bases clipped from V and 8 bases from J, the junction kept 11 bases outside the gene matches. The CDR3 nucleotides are TGCGCCAGCAGTCTTGGGCATGTCCGGGGGGATGAGCAGTTCTTC. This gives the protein CASSLGHVRGDEQFF.

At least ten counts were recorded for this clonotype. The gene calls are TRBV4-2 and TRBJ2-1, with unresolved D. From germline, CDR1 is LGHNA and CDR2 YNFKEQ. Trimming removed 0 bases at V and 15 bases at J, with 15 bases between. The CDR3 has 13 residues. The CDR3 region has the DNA TGTGCCAGCAGCCAAGATGAAGACCCCTTGAGGTTCTTC. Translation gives CASSQDEDPLRFF.

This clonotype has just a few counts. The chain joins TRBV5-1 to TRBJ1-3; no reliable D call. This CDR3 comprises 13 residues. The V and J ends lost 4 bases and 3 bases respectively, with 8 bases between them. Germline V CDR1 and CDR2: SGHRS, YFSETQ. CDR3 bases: TGCGCCAGCAGCCCTTTAGGTGGAAACACCATATATTTT. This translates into CASSPLGGNTIYF.

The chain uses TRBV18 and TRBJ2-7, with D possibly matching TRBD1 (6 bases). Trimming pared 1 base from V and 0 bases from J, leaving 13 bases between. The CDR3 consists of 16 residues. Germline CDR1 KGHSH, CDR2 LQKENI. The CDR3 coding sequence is TGTGCCAGCTCACCACTCTCAGGGGCGAGCTCCTACGAGCAGTACTTC. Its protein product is CASSPLSGASSYEQYF.

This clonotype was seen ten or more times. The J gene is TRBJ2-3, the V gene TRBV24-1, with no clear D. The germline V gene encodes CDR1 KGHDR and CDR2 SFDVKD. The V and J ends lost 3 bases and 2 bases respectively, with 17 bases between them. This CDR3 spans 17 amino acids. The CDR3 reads CATSDRPAVLNTDTQYF. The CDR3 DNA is TGTGCCACCAGTGATCGGCCTGCAGTCCTAAACACAGATACGCAGTATTTT.

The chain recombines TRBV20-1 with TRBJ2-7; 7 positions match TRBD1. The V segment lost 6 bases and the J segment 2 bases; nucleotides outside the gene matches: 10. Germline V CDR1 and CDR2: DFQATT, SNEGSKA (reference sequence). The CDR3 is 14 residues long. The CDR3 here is CSAPPDRPPYEQYF. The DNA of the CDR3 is TGCAGTGCCCCCCCGGACAGGCCCCCCTACGAGCAGTACTTC.

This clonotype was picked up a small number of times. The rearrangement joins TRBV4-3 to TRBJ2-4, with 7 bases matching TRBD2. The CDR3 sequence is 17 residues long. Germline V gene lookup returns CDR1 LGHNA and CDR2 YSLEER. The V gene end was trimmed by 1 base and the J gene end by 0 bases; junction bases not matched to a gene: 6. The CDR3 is CASSQGVGGGAKNIQYF. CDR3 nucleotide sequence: TGCGCCAGCAGCCAAGGGGTGGGGGGGGGAGCCAAAAACATTCAGTACTTC.

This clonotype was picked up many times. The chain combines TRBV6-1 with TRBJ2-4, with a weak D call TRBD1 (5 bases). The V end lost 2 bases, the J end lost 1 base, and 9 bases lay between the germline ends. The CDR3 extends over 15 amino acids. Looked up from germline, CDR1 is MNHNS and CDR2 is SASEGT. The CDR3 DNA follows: TGTGCCAGCAGTGAAAATAGGGGCGCCAAAAACATTCAGTACTTC. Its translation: CASSENRGAKNIQYF.

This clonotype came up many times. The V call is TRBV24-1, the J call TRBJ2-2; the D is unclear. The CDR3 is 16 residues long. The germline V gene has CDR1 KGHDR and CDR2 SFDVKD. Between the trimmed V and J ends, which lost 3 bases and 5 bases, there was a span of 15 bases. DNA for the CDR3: TGTGCCACCAGTGATGTTGGACCTCGTATAACCGGGGAGCTGTTTTTT. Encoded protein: CATSDVGPRITGELFF.

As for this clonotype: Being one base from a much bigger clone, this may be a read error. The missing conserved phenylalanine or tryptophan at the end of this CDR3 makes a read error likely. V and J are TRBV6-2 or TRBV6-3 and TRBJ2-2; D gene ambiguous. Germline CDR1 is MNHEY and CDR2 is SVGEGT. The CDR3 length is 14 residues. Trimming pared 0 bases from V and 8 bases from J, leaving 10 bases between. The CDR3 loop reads CASSYSKERGELFL. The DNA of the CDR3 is TGTGCCAGCAGTTACTCTAAGGAGAGAGGGGAGCTGTTTCTT.